This T cell receptor (beta chain) is drawn from a study of cytomegalovirus exposure and HLA in healthy donors. General observations from the study: 87-base-pair reads could not separate some V segments, including TRBV6-2 and TRBV6-3.

PCR employed 60 Vbeta and 13 Jbeta primers. Profiling relied on immunoSEQ multiplex PCR, and the TCRdb table lists in-frame clones only, not all of them. The table lists roughly 200,000 clones, around 75% of them singletons, with over 2.5% in the top ten. As concerns this clone: Its target is not known.

V shed 2 bases and J shed 4 bases, with 8 bases lying between them. The V gene's germline CDR1 is SGHTA and CDR2 FQGTGA. This CDR3 has 13 residues. Sequenced input: PBMCs. The V call is TRBV7-3, the J call TRBJ1-1, with D perhaps TRBD1 (5 bases). This TCR derives from a male donor in good health and CMV-seronegative. The CDR3 sequence is CASSLGGSTEAFF. Written as DNA, the CDR3 is TGTGCCAGCAGCTTAGGGGGGAGCACTGAAGCTTTCTTT. The whole variable domain, remainder taken from reference TRBV7-3 and TRBJ1-1, is GAGVSQTPSNKVTEKGKYVELRCDPISGHTALYWYRQSLGQGPEFLIYFQGTGAADDSGLPNDRFFAVRPEGSVSTLKIQRTERGDSAVYLCASSLGGSTEAFFGQGTRLTVV.